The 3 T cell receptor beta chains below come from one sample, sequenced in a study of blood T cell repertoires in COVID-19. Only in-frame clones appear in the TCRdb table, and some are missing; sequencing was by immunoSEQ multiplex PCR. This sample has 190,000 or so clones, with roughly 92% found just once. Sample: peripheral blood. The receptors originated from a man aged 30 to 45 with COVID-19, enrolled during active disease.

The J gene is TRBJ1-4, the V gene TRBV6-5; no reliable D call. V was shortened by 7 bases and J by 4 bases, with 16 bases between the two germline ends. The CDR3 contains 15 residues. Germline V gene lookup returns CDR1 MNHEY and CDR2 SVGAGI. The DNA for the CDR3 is TGTGCCAGCACCCCCCGGGGTTCTTTTAATGAAAAACTGTTTTTT. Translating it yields CASTPRGSFNEKLFF.

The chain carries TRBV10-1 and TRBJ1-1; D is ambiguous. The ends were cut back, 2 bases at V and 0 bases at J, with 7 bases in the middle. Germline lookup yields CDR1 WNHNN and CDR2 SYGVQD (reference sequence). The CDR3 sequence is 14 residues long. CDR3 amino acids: CASSEVFVNTEAFF. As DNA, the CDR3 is TGCGCCAGCAGTGAGGTATTCGTGAACACTGAAGCTTTCTTT.

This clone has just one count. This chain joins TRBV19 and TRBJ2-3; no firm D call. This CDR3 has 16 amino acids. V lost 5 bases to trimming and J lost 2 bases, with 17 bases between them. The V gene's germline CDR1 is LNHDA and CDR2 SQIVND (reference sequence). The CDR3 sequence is CASSRVIFRSTDTQYF. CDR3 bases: TGTGCCAGTAGTCGGGTCATTTTCCGCTCCACAGATACGCAGTATTTT.